This T cell receptor (beta chain) was found in a study of OX40 agonist ivuxolimab in advanced cancers. Study-level background: Ivuxolimab, an antibody that agonizes OX40 (CD134), was administered to the patients. Partial responses were observed in three patients, of whom one had hepatocellular carcinoma and two had cutaneous melanoma. Study-wide points: Mean expanded clone counts were higher in CD8+ than CD4+ T cells. Some nonresponders additionally presented with little normalized T-cell clonal expansion.

The method was immunoSEQ multiplex PCR; TCRdb's version includes in-frame clones alone and lacks a portion of them. The sample shows approximately 76,000 clones, roughly 86% of them seen only once. With 5 bases clipped from V and 2 bases from J, the junction kept 6 bases outside the gene matches. This CDR3 has 16 residues. Germline CDR1 is SGHTA and CDR2 is FQGTGA. As concerns this clone: What it binds is not known.

The V and J genes are TRBV7-3 and TRBJ2-3; TRBD2 matches 11 bases. The material was CD4+ or CD8+ T cells sorted from blood, obtained in a trial of the OX40 agonist ivuxolimab. This clonotype was obtained from an adult with an advanced solid tumor such as melanoma, head and neck, liver or kidney cancer. DNA for the CDR3: TGTGCCAGCAGCCCCGGACTAGCGGGCATCACAGATACGCAGTATTTT. Protein: CASSPGLAGITDTQYF.